These 21 T cell receptor beta chains originate from one sample sequenced in a study of CD4 T cells in relation to SARS-CoV-2 and coronaviruses. Libraries were prepared by immunoSEQ multiplex PCR; TCRdb keeps only in-frame clonotypes and omits some of them. Among approximately 70,000 clones listed, over 90% were seen once. Before the COVID-19 pandemic, during about 2010-2018, CD4+ T cells were taken from unexposed donors. Sequenced: naive CD4+ T cells from PBMCs. The sample's subset: naive CD4+ T cells isolated by negative enrichment. Receptor source: a human donor in good health.

V is TRBV6-2 or TRBV6-3 and J is TRBJ2-2, with a weak D call TRBD2 (5 bases). CDR1 is MNHEY, CDR2 SVGEGT, per germline. The CDR3 covers 13 residues. Trimming cost V 4 bases and J 6 bases, with 9 bases left between them. DNA for the CDR3: TGTGCCAGCAGTTCTTACGGGGCCGGGGAGCTGTTTTTT. Translated: CASSSYGAGELFF.

The rearrangement joins TRBV19 to TRBJ2-2, with a tentative D call TRBD1 (6 bases). The CDR3 has 14 amino acids. Germline V gene data show CDR1 as LNHDA and CDR2 as SQIVND (reference sequence). Trimming pared 4 bases from V and 6 bases from J, leaving 12 bases between. In DNA, the CDR3 is TGTGCCAGTAGTAGTAACAGGGATTCCGGGGAGCTGTTTTTT. Encoded protein: CASSSNRDSGELFF.

V and J are TRBV28 and TRBJ1-5; TRBD1 matches at 7 bases. The V gene end was trimmed by 5 bases and the J gene end by 0 bases; junction bases not matched to a gene: 4. CDR1 and CDR2 (germline): MDHEN, SYDVKM. This CDR3 contains 15 residues. The CDR3 spells CASSPGQNSNQPQHF. As DNA, the CDR3 is TGTGCCAGCAGTCCGGGACAGAATAGCAATCAGCCCCAGCATTTT.

V usage is TRBV9 and J usage is TRBJ2-5; tentatively, D is TRBD1 (7 bases). The V and J ends lost 4 bases and 0 bases respectively, with 19 bases between them. Germline V lookup: CDR1 SGDLS, CDR2 YYNGEE. This CDR3 spans 17 amino acids. CDR3 nucleotides: TGTGCCAGCAGCCCTATGGCGGGGACAGACCACCAAGAGACCCAGTACTTC. This gives the protein CASSPMAGTDHQETQYF.

This chain connects TRBV7-9 to TRBJ2-7; 8 nucleotides agree with TRBD2. CDR3 length: 14 amino acids. J lost 3 bases, V lost 5 bases, and 6 bases had no gene match. Germline CDR1 reads SEHNR; CDR2 reads FQNEAQ (reference sequence). The CDR3 nucleotides read TGTGCCAGCAGCCCCCCGGGGGGGGTCTACGAGCAGTACTTC. It specifies CASSPPGGVYEQYF.

The chain carries TRBV11-2 and TRBJ1-4; no firm D call. From germline, CDR1 is SGHAT and CDR2 FQNNGV. The CDR3 runs 12 residues. V lost 1 base, J lost 8 bases, and 5 bases lay in between. The CDR3 reads CASSLAQEKLFF. Here the CDR3 DNA reads TGTGCCAGCAGCTTAGCACAAGAAAAACTGTTTTTT.

The chain combines TRBV24-1 with TRBJ1-2; 7 bases are a match to TRBD1. Trimming cost V 2 bases and J 7 bases; bases outside gene matches: 3. The CDR3 is 13 residues long. Per germline, CDR1 KGHDR and CDR2 SFDVKD. CDR3: CATSDSDRAGYTF. The CDR3 DNA reads TGTGCCACCAGTGATTCTGACAGGGCTGGCTACACCTTC.

The genes are TRBV27 and TRBJ2-7; possible D gene TRBD1, 5 bases. This CDR3 comprises 14 residues. Deletions cut 2 bases from V and 0 bases from J, with 8 bases between. Looked up from germline, CDR1 is MNHEY and CDR2 is SMNVEV (reference sequence). Here the CDR3 reads CASSLRRASYEQYF. CDR3 nucleotides: TGTGCCAGCAGTTTACGCAGGGCCTCCTACGAGCAGTACTTC.

This clone was seen a single time. The chain carries TRBV6-5 and TRBJ2-3; D is ambiguous. The CDR3 spans 11 residues. Germline lookup yields CDR1 MNHEY and CDR2 SVGAGI. With 4 bases removed from V and 5 bases from J, the gap between germline ends came to 4 bases. The CDR3 protein is CASSLGDTQYF. The CDR3 DNA sequence: TGTGCCAGCAGTTTGGGAGATACGCAGTATTTT.

The chain uses TRBV6-2 or TRBV6-3 and TRBJ1-5; D is ambiguous. The V gene's germline CDR1 is MNHEY and CDR2 SVGEGT. The germline V and J ends were trimmed by 6 bases and 3 bases, with 24 bases remaining between them. CDR3 length equals 18 residues. The CDR3: CASSPREGRDGINQPQHF. DNA for the CDR3: TGTGCCAGCAGCCCCCGTGAGGGCCGGGATGGGATCAATCAGCCCCAGCATTTT.

The CDR3 sequence is CASSLLSFEKLFF. CDR3 DNA: TGTGCCAGCAGCCTCTTATCGTTTGAAAAACTGTTTTTT. The chain employs TRBV7-9 and TRBJ1-4; D is uncertain. The V and J ends lost 5 bases and 7 bases respectively, with 11 bases between them. CDR3 length equals 13 residues. Germline V gene sequence: CDR1 SEHNR, CDR2 FQNEAQ (reference sequence).

This sequence joins TRBV7-3 and TRBJ2-2; the D is unclear. V was pared by 5 bases and J by 4 bases, with 14 bases between. There are 15 residues in the CDR3. Germline V gene data show CDR1 as SGHTA and CDR2 as FQGTGA. The CDR3 loop is CASSASTAGTGELFF. CDR3 nucleotide sequence: TGTGCCAGCAGCGCCTCCACAGCAGGCACCGGGGAGCTGTTTTTT.

CDR3 DNA sequence: TGTGCCAGCAAGGGGGCGGGGGGACAGGGTACCGAGCAGTACTTC. This codes for CASKGAGGQGTEQYF. The chain employs TRBV6-5 and TRBJ2-7; TRBD1 might be the D (9 bases). The CDR3 consists of 15 residues. V lost 7 bases, J lost 6 bases, and 22 bases lay in between. Germline CDR1 and CDR2: MNHEY and SVGAGI.

V is TRBV7-2 and J is TRBJ2-2; D gene uncertain. The CDR3 has 15 residues. CDR1 and CDR2 (germline): SGHTA, FQGNSA. Trimming removed 2 bases from V and 0 bases from J, with 7 bases in between. This CDR3 reads CASSLSIANTGELFF. The DNA for the CDR3 is TGTGCCAGCAGCTTAAGTATCGCGAACACCGGGGAGCTGTTTTTT.

V gene TRBV6-6 combines with J gene TRBJ2-5; D gene uncertain. Trimming cost V 7 bases and J 5 bases, with 17 bases left between them. Germline lookup yields CDR1 MNHNY and CDR2 SVGAGI (reference sequence). CDR3 length: 14 residues. The CDR3 here is CASNSGPLSETQYF. For the CDR3, the DNA is TGTGCCAGCAACTCCGGGCCTCTTTCGGAGACCCAGTACTTC.

A few counts support this clone. This rearrangement joins TRBV6-1 to TRBJ2-2; TRBD1 matches 8 bases. From germline, CDR1 is MNHNS and CDR2 SASEGT. The CDR3 extends over 17 amino acids. Unmatched junction bases numbered 9, after V lost 2 bases and J lost 4 bases. This CDR3 is CASSELAGGAGTGELFF. The CDR3 bases are TGTGCCAGCAGTGAATTGGCAGGGGGCGCGGGCACCGGGGAGCTGTTTTTT.

The chain carries TRBV11-2 and TRBJ1-1; the D is unclear. The germline V gene has CDR1 SGHAT and CDR2 FQNNGV. The length of the CDR3 is 14 residues. V was clipped by 3 bases and J by 0 bases, with 8 bases between them. CDR3 residues: CASSFRTLNTEAFF. DNA of the CDR3: TGTGCCAGCAGCTTCAGGACGCTGAACACTGAAGCTTTCTTT.

The chain combines TRBV6-2 or TRBV6-3 with TRBJ1-5, with D possibly being TRBD1 (5 bases). V lost 2 bases and J lost 5, with 13 bases in between. This CDR3 comprises 15 residues. From germline, CDR1 is MNHEY and CDR2 SVGEGT. CDR3 sequence (DNA): TGTGCCAGCAGTTACGCAGGGTATCACGATCAGCCCCAGCATTTT. It codes for CASSYAGYHDQPQHF.

The chain recombines TRBV5-6 with TRBJ2-7, with 10 bases that match TRBD1. Germline values: CDR1 SGHDT, CDR2 YYEEEE. Trimming at V came to 3 bases and at J to 1 base, leaving 4 bases not matched to a gene. The length of the CDR3 is 15 residues. The CDR3 is CASSWGTGVSYEQYF. Here the CDR3 DNA reads TGTGCCAGCAGCTGGGGGACAGGGGTGTCCTACGAGCAGTACTTC. The full variable domain, rest sourced from reference TRBV5-6 and TRBJ2-7, is DAGVTQSPTHLIKTRGQQVTLRCSPKSGHDTVSWYQQALGQGPQFIFQYYEEEERQRGNFPDRFSGHQFPNYSSELNVNALLLGDSALYLCASSWGTGVSYEQYFGPGTRLTVT.

This chain joins TRBV6-6 and TRBJ1-1, with D possibly matching TRBD1 (6 bases). Trimming pared 6 bases from V and 3 bases from J, leaving 14 bases between. CDR1 and CDR2 from the germline V gene are MNHNY and SVGAGI (reference sequence). The CDR3 loop spans 14 amino acids. The CDR3 nucleotides are TGTGCCAGCAGCTCGGGGGGGGGCCACACTGAAGCTTTCTTT. This encodes CASSSGGGHTEAFF.

This chain joins TRBV7-2 and TRBJ2-7; D is undetermined. The ends were cut back, 2 bases at V and 0 bases at J, with 11 bases in the middle. Germline CDR1 reads SGHTA; CDR2 reads FQGNSA. CDR3 length equals 15 residues. The CDR3 DNA reads TGTGCCAGCAGCTTATCAGCGAAGGGCTCCTACGAGCAGTACTTC. Its protein is CASSLSAKGSYEQYF.